This TCR beta chain was documented in a study of long-term antiretroviral therapy in people with HIV. The study's findings and limits: Blood in the study was drawn between the mid-2000s and the late 2010s, possibly under older ART regimens, which may be less effective than current ones.

The CDR3 extends over 18 amino acids. Trimming cost V 0 bases and J 4 bases; bases outside gene matches: 12. Germline V gene lookup returns CDR1 SGDLS and CDR2 YYNGEE. A word on this clone: Its antigen is currently unknown.

At the survey level, the v3.0 immunoSEQ assay was run. TCRdb's table, derived via immunoSEQ multiplex PCR, lists solely in-frame clones and lacks some. The sample includes around 26,000 clones, less than 80% of them seen just once. The TCR originated in a woman between 35 and 50 years old with HIV. Sequenced here: unsorted PBMCs, sampled 1.2 years after starting antiretroviral therapy. V is TRBV9 and J is TRBJ1-2; 10 bases fit TRBD1. The CDR3 nucleotides are TGTGCCAGCAGCGTAGGTCTCGATGGGGGACAGGGGATCTATGGCTACACCTTC. Protein sequence: CASSVGLDGGQGIYGYTF.